This entry features one T cell receptor (beta chain) sequence. The antigen it binds to is not known. No qualities accompany the bases; no much larger clone lies one base away. This sample's time point label indicates: baseline before first vaccination. Vaccinee samples were obtained from the UK trials COV001 and COV002, which included a single-blind randomized controlled phase 2/3 trial of AZD1222 (ChAdOx1 nCoV-19) in healthy adults. Trial participant PBMC samples were collected at day 0 and day 28 after the second dose for TCRbeta chain sequencing. The CDR3 regions of human TCRbeta chains were subjected to immunosequencing. Per the original workflow: TCRs in the repertoires were compared against a reference library of SARS-CoV-2-specific TCRs that had been generated with the MIRA antigen-specificity platform. Breadth was defined as the fraction of unique TCRs that were SARS-CoV-2-associated. Depth was defined as the fraction of total T cells that were SARS-CoV-2-associated. Using the MIRA data, each spike-specific TCR was assigned both to the spike region to which the TCR was reactive and to a CD4 or CD8 class. Log10-transformed breadth and depth values were compared by one-way ANOVA with Sidak's multiple comparisons tests. TCRdb mirrors the immuneACCESS table, restricted to in-frame sequences. Some clones are absent from its copies; in checked studies, under half trace to an unresolved V gene, and the reason for the others is unknown. The D gene and trimming were derived from the DNA, and the V and J assignments and clone size from that table. For this sample the table gives about 83,000 clones, of which roughly 82% were detected only once. Of the sample, 8.7% falls within the top ten clones.

This sample is drawn from a study of T cell responses to AZD1222 COVID-19 vaccine (dated by TCRdb to the early 2020s). Notes on the research overall: AZD1222 recipients whose second dose came at about 4 weeks and those whose second dose came at about 12 weeks were combined into one group, since spike-specific TCR depth and breadth did not differ between the two schedules. A total of 230 to 250 trial participants underwent TCR sequencing, of whom 200 to 220 received two doses of AZD1222 and about 26 received two doses of the MenACWY control vaccine. Trial participants were enrolled by age into subgroups of 18-55, 56-69 and 70-plus years, and about 150, 27 and 61 TCR-sequenced participants, respectively, were included in these subgroups.

General findings and caveats noted by the study authors: Only six or seven AZD1222 recipients were SARS-CoV-2 seropositive at baseline, limiting conclusions about previously exposed vaccinees. Epitopes outside the regions mutated in the B.1.351 and B.1.1.7 variants were reportedly recognized by nearly half of the unique spike-specific TCRs. Most participants were white British and females outnumbered males, and the authors suggested that clonal diversity may have been underestimated. CD4 TCRs associated with the vaccine covered the entire spike protein, and the dominant responses were in regions 160-218 and 743-854. Because no day 14 peak-response samples were available, the repertoires could be characterized only after the peak T cell response. The 56-69-year group was small, and its depth increase did not reach significance, likely because of low power. Spike-specific TCR breadth and depth rose significantly after two AZD1222 doses compared with day 0 and with MenACWY recipients.

The sequenced sample was peripheral blood, obtained on day 0 of AZD1222 vaccination. This clonotype was sampled from an adult in good health.

The nucleotide sequence reads as follows: TGCGCCAGCAGCCCTGACACCGCCAGACCCCTCCACTTT. It is translated as CASSPDTARPLHF. The V and J genes are TRBV5-1 and TRBJ1-6; the D gene cannot be resolved reliably. Sequences SGHRS (CDR1) and YFSETQ (CDR2) are obtained from the germline V gene. The CDR3 contains 13 residues, cysteine and phenylalanine counted. The only DNA kept is the CDR3, 39 bases in frame from the first base. V sheds 4 bases and J sheds 12 bases, leaving 14 bases between their ends.